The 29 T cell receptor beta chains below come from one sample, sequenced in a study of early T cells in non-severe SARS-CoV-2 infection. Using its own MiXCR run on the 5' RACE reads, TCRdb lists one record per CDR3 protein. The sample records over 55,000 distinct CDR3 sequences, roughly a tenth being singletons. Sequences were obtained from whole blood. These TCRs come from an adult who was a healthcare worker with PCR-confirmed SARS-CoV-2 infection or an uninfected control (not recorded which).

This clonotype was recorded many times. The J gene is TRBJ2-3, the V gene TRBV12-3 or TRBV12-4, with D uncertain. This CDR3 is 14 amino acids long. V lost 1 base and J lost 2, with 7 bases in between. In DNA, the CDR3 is TGTGCCAGCAGTTTAGAACCAAACACAGATACGCAGTATTTT. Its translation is CASSLEPNTDTQYF.

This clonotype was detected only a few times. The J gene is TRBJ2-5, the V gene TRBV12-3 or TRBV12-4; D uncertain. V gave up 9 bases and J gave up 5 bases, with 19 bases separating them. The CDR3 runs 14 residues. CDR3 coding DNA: TGTGCCAGTAAAGAGGAGACGGCGGTCGAGACCCAGTACTTC. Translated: CASKEETAVETQYF.

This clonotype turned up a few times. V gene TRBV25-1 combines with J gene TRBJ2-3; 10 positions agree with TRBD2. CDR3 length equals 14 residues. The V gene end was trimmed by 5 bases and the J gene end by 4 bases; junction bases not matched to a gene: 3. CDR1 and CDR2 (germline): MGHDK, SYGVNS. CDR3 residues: CASSTLAGADTQYF. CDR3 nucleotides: TGTGCCAGCAGTACGCTAGCGGGGGCAGATACGCAGTATTTT.

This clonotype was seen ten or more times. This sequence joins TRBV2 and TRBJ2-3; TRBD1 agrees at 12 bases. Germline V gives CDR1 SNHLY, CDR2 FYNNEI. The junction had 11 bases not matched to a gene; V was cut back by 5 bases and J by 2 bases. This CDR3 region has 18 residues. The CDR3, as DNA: TGTGCCAGCAGTCTCCGGGTACCGGGACAGGGGGCCACAGATACGCAGTATTTT. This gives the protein CASSLRVPGQGATDTQYF.

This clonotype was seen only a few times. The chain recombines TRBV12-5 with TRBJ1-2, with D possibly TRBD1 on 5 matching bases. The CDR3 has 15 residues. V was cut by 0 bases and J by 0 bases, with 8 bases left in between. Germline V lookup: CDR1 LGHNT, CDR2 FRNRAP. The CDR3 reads CASGLVTASNYGYTF. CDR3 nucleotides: TGTGCTAGTGGTTTGGTGACAGCTTCTAACTATGGCTACACCTTC.

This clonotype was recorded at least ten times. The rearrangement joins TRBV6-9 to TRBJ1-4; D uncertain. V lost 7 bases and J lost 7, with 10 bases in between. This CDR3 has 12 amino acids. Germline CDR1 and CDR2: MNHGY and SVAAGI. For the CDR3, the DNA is TGTGCCAGCACCAACGAAGCTGAAAAACTGTTTTTT. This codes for CASTNEAEKLFF.

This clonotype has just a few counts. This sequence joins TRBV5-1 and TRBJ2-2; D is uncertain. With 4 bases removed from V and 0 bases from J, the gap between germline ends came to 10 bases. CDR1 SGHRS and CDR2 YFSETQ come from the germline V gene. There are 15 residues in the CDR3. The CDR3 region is CASSLRSANTGELFF. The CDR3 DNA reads TGCGCCAGCAGCCTTAGGAGCGCGAACACCGGGGAGCTGTTTTTT.

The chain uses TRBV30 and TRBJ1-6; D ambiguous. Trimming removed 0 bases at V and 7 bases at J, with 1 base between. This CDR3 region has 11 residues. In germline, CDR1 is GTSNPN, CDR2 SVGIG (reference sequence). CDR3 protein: CAWSVNSPLHF. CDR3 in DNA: TGTGCCTGGAGTGTAAATTCACCCCTCCACTTT.

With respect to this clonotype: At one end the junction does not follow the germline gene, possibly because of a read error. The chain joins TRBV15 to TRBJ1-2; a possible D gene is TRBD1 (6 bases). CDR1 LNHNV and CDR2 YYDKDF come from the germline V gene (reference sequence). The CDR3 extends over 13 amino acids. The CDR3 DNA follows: TGTGCCTCCAGGGACACTCCCTCATTTGGCTACACCTTC. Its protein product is CASRDTPSFGYTF.

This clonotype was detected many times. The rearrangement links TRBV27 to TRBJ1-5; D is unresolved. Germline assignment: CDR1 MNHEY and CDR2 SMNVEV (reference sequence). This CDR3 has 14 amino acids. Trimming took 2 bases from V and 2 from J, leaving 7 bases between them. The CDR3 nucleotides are TGTGCCAGCAGTTTAGTGTGGGGCAATCAGCCCCAGCATTTT. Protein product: CASSLVWGNQPQHF.

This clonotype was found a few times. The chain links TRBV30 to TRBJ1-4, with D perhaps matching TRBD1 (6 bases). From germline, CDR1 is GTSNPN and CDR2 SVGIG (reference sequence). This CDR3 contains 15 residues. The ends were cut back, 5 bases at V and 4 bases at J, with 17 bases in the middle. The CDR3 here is CAWRMNRALNEKLFF. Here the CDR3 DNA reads TGTGCCTGGCGGATGAACAGGGCTCTTAATGAAAAACTGTTTTTT.

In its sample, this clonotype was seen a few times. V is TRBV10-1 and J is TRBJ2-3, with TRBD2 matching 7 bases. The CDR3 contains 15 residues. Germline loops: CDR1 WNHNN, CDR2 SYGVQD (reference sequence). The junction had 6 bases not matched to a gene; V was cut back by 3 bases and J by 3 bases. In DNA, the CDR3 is TGCGCCAGCAGTGATGCGGGGGAGTGGACAGATACGCAGTATTTT. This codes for CASSDAGEWTDTQYF.

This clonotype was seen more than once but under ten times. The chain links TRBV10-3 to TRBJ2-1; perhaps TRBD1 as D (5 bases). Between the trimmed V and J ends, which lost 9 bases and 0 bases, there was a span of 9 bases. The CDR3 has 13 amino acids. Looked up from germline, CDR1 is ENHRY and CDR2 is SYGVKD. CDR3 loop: CAIRGDSYNEQFF. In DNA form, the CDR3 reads TGTGCCATAAGGGGCGACTCCTACAATGAGCAGTTCTTC.

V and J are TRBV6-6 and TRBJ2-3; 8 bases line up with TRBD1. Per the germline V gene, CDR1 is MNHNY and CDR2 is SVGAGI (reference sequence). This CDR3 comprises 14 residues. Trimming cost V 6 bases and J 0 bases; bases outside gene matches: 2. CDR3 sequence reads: CASRRTGSTDTQYF. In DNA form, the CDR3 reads TGTGCCAGCAGAAGGACAGGGAGCACAGATACGCAGTATTTT.

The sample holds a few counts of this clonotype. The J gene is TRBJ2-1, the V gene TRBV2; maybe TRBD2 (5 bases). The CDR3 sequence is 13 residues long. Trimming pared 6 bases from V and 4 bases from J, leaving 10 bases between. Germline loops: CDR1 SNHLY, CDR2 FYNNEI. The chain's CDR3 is CASSKDLYNEQFF. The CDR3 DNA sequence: TGTGCCAGCAGCAAGGACTTATACAATGAGCAGTTCTTC.

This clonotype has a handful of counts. As DNA, the CDR3 is TGTGCCAGCAGGGGGGGGACAACCTATGGCTACACCTTC. Translated: CASRGGTTYGYTF. The chain employs TRBV2 and TRBJ1-2, with a tentative D call TRBD1 (6 bases). CDR3 length: 13 amino acids. V was cut by 6 bases and J by 4 bases, with 12 bases left in between. Germline V lookup: CDR1 SNHLY, CDR2 FYNNEI.

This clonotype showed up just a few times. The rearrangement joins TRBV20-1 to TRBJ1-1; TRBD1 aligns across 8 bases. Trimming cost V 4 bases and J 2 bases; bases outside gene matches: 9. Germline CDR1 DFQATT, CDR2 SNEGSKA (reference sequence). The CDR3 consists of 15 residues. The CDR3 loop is CSATNPGTGNTEAFF. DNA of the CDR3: TGCAGTGCTACCAACCCCGGGACAGGCAACACTGAAGCTTTCTTT.

The CDR3 nucleotides read TGTGCCAGCAGTTCCGGCAGTGTTTATGGAAACACCATATATTTT. Translated: CASSSGSVYGNTIYF. This sequence joins TRBV6-5 and TRBJ1-3; D is uncertain. The CDR3 contains 15 residues. In germline, CDR1 is MNHEY, CDR2 SVGAGI. Trimming removed 4 bases at V and 3 bases at J, with 13 bases between.

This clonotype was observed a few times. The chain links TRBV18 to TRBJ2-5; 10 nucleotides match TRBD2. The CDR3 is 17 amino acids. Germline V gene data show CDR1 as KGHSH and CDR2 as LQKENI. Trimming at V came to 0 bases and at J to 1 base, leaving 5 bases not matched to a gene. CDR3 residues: CASSPPRTSGTQETQYF. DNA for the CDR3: TGTGCCAGCTCACCACCGAGAACTAGCGGGACCCAAGAGACCCAGTACTTC.

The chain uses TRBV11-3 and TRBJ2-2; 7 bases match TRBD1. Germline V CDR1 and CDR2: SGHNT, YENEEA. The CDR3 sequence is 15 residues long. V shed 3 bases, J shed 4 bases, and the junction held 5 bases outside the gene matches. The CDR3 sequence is CASSFDRESTGELFF. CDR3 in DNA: TGTGCCAGCAGCTTCGACAGGGAGAGCACCGGGGAGCTGTTTTTT.

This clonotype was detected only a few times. The CDR3 spells CACFRQGGTNTGELFF. CDR3 DNA sequence: TGTGCCTGCTTTCGACAGGGGGGGACGAACACCGGGGAGCTGTTTTTT. The rearrangement links TRBV30 to TRBJ2-2; 9 nucleotides line up with TRBD1. V lost 6 bases, J lost 0 bases, and 8 bases stayed unmatched. CDR3 length: 16 amino acids. Germline V lookup: CDR1 GTSNPN, CDR2 SVGIG (reference sequence).

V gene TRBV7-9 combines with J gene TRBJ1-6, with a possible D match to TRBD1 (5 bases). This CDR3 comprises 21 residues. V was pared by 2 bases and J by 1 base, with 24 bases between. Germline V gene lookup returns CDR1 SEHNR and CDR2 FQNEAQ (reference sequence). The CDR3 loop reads CASSLFTLRGFGGSYNSPLHF. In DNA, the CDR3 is TGTGCCAGCAGCTTATTTACGTTGAGGGGCTTTGGAGGATCCTATAATTCACCCCTCCACTTT.

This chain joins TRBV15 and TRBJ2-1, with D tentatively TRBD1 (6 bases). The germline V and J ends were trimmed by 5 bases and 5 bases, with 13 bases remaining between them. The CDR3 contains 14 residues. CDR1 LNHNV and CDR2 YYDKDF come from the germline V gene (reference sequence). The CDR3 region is CATSPRDINNEQFF. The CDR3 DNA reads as TGTGCCACCAGCCCTAGGGACATCAACAATGAGCAGTTCTTC.

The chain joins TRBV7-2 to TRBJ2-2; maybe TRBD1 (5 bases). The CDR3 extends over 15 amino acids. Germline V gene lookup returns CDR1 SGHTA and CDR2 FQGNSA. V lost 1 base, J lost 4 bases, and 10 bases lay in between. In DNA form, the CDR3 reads TGTGCCAGCAGCTTAGACAGGTCGAGCACCGGGGAGCTGTTTTTT. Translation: CASSLDRSSTGELFF.

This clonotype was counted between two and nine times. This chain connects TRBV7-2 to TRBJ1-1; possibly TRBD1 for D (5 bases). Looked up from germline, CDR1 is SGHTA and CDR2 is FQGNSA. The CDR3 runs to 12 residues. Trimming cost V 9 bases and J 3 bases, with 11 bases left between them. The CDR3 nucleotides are TGTGCCAGTGGGGGGATATACACTGAAGCTTTCTTT. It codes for CASGGIYTEAFF.

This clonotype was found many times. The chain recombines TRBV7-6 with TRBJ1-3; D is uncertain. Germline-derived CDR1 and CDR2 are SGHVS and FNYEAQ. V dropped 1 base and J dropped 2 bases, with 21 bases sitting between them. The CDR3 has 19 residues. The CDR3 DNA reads TGTGCCAGCAGCTTAGTCAGGTCCTCGAGGAACAGAACTGGAAACACCATATATTTT. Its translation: CASSLVRSSRNRTGNTIYF.

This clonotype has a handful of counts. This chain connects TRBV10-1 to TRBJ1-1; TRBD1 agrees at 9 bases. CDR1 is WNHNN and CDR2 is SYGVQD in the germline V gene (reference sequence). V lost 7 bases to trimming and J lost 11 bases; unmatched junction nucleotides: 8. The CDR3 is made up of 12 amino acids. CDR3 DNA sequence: TGCGCCAGCAACGTACTACAGGGGGCCGCTTTCTTT. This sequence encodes CASNVLQGAAFF.

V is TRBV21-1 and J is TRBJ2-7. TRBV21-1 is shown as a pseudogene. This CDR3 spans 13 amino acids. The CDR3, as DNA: TGTGCCAGCAGCTCTACCACCCTATACGAGCAGTACGTC. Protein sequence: CASSSTTLYEQYV.

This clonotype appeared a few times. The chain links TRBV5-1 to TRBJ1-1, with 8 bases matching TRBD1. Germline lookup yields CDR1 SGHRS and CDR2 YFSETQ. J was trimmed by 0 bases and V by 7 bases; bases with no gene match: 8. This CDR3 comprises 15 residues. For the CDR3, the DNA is TGCGCCAGCGCTTCCCAGACAGGGGTGAACACTGAAGCTTTCTTT. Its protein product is CASASQTGVNTEAFF.